The entry below describes one TCR beta chain. Its antigen is unknown. The data derive from a study of T-cell memory formation after mild COVID-19. About the study: Largely, TCR clusters stayed within a single donor. Study outcomes and limitations: Confirmation of SARS-CoV-2 specificity was lacking for second-wave clones peaking day 37. CD4/CD8 balance characterized clones contracting day 15 to 85, and CD4+ skew characterized later expanders. Shrinking CD4+ clones were chiefly CM and EM; CD8+ ones were chiefly EMRA.

TCRdb itself ran the 5' RACE reads through MiXCR, one entry per CDR3 protein. The sample has about 560,000 distinct CDR3 sequences; 17% are singletons. The CDR3 consists of 14 residues. From germline, CDR1 is SGHTA and CDR2 FQGTGA. Losses at the gene ends were 1 base for V and 5 bases for J; bases not matched to a gene: 3. The chain couples TRBV7-3 to TRBJ2-5; 8 nucleotides match TRBD2. Material: PBMCs or a T cell subset sorted from them (not recorded which). This TCR was recovered from an adult woman who had mild COVID-19 (a few samples of this study predate the infection). Cell type and time point are not known. The CDR3 reads CASSLSGTRETQYF. The DNA of the CDR3 is TGTGCCAGCAGCTTAAGCGGGACTAGGGAGACCCAGTACTTC. The full variable domain, completed using reference TRBV7-3 and TRBJ2-5, is GAGVSQTPSNKVTEKGKYVELRCDPISGHTALYWYRQSLGQGPEFLIYFQGTGAADDSGLPNDRFFAVRPEGSVSTLKIQRTERGDSAVYLCASSLSGTRETQYFGPGTRLLVL.